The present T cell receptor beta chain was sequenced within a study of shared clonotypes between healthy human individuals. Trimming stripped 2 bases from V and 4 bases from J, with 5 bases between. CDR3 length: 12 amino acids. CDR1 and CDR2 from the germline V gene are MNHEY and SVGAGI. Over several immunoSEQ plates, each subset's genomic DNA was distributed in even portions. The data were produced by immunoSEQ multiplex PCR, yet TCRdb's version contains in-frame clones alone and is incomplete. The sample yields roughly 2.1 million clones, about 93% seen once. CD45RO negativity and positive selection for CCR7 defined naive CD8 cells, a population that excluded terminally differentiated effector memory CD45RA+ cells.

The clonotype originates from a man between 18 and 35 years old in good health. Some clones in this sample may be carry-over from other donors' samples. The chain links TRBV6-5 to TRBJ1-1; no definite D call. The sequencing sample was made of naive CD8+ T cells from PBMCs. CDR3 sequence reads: CASSYPPTEAFF. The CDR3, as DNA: TGTGCCAGCAGTTACCCCCCCACTGAAGCTTTCTTT.